This T cell receptor (beta chain) was identified during a study of T cell repertoires in cytomegalovirus infection. Via MiXCR, TCRdb re-called the reads, giving one row per CDR3 protein. The top ten clones hold roughly two fifths of a sample with 450,000 to 600,000 distinct CDR3 sequences, under 55% of them seen once. The germline V and J ends were trimmed by 3 bases and 4 bases, with 19 bases remaining between them. Germline V CDR1 and CDR2: MDHEN, SYDVKM. This CDR3 comprises 18 residues. The sample holds a few counts of this clonotype. Its specificity is unknown. This clonotype originated in a human donor in good health (CMV status not recorded). Some clones in this sample may be carry-over from other donors' samples. V and J are TRBV28 and TRBJ2-6; a possible D gene is TRBD2 (5 bases). Sequenced here: cultured PBMCs, sampled from culture after CMV antigen stimulation. The CDR3 protein is CASSFPGGGRRGANVLTF. The CDR3 nucleotides read TGTGCCAGCAGTTTCCCCGGAGGCGGAAGGAGGGGGGCCAACGTCCTGACTTTC.